This entry is about one T cell receptor (beta chain). Its antigen remains unidentified. V was trimmed by 5 bases and J by 5 bases, leaving 15 bases between them. This CDR3 has 14 residues. Per germline, CDR1 SGHTA and CDR2 FQGNSA. Researchers used 5'RACE with constant-segment primers to make TCR alpha and TCR beta cDNA libraries that carry sample barcodes and UMIs. One entry per CDR3 protein results from TCRdb running MiXCR on the 5' RACE reads. The sample holds over 300,000 distinct CDR3 sequences; 20% to 25% are singletons and the top ten take about 21%. This entry belongs to a study of T-cell memory formation after mild COVID-19. Study-level points and caveats: Whether second-wave clones peaking at day 37 were SARS-CoV-2 specific went unconfirmed. Of the contracting clones, CD4+ ones lay mainly in CM and EM, and CD8+ ones in EMRA.

This TCR derives from a man younger than 35 who had mild COVID-19 (a few samples of this study predate the infection). Cell type and time point are not known. Sample: PBMCs or a T cell subset sorted from them (not recorded which). The chain carries TRBV7-2 and TRBJ1-2; D is undetermined. For the CDR3, the DNA is TGTGCCAGCAGCCCGGACCCTTCCGGTTATGGCTACACCTTC. It codes for CASSPDPSGYGYTF. The whole variable domain, filled in from reference TRBV7-2 and TRBJ1-2, reads GAGVSQSPSNKVTEKGKDVELRCDPISGHTALYWYRQSLGQGLEFLIYFQGNSAPDKSGLPSDRFSAERTGGSVSTLTIQRTQQEDSAVYLCASSPDPSGYGYTFGSGTRLTVV.